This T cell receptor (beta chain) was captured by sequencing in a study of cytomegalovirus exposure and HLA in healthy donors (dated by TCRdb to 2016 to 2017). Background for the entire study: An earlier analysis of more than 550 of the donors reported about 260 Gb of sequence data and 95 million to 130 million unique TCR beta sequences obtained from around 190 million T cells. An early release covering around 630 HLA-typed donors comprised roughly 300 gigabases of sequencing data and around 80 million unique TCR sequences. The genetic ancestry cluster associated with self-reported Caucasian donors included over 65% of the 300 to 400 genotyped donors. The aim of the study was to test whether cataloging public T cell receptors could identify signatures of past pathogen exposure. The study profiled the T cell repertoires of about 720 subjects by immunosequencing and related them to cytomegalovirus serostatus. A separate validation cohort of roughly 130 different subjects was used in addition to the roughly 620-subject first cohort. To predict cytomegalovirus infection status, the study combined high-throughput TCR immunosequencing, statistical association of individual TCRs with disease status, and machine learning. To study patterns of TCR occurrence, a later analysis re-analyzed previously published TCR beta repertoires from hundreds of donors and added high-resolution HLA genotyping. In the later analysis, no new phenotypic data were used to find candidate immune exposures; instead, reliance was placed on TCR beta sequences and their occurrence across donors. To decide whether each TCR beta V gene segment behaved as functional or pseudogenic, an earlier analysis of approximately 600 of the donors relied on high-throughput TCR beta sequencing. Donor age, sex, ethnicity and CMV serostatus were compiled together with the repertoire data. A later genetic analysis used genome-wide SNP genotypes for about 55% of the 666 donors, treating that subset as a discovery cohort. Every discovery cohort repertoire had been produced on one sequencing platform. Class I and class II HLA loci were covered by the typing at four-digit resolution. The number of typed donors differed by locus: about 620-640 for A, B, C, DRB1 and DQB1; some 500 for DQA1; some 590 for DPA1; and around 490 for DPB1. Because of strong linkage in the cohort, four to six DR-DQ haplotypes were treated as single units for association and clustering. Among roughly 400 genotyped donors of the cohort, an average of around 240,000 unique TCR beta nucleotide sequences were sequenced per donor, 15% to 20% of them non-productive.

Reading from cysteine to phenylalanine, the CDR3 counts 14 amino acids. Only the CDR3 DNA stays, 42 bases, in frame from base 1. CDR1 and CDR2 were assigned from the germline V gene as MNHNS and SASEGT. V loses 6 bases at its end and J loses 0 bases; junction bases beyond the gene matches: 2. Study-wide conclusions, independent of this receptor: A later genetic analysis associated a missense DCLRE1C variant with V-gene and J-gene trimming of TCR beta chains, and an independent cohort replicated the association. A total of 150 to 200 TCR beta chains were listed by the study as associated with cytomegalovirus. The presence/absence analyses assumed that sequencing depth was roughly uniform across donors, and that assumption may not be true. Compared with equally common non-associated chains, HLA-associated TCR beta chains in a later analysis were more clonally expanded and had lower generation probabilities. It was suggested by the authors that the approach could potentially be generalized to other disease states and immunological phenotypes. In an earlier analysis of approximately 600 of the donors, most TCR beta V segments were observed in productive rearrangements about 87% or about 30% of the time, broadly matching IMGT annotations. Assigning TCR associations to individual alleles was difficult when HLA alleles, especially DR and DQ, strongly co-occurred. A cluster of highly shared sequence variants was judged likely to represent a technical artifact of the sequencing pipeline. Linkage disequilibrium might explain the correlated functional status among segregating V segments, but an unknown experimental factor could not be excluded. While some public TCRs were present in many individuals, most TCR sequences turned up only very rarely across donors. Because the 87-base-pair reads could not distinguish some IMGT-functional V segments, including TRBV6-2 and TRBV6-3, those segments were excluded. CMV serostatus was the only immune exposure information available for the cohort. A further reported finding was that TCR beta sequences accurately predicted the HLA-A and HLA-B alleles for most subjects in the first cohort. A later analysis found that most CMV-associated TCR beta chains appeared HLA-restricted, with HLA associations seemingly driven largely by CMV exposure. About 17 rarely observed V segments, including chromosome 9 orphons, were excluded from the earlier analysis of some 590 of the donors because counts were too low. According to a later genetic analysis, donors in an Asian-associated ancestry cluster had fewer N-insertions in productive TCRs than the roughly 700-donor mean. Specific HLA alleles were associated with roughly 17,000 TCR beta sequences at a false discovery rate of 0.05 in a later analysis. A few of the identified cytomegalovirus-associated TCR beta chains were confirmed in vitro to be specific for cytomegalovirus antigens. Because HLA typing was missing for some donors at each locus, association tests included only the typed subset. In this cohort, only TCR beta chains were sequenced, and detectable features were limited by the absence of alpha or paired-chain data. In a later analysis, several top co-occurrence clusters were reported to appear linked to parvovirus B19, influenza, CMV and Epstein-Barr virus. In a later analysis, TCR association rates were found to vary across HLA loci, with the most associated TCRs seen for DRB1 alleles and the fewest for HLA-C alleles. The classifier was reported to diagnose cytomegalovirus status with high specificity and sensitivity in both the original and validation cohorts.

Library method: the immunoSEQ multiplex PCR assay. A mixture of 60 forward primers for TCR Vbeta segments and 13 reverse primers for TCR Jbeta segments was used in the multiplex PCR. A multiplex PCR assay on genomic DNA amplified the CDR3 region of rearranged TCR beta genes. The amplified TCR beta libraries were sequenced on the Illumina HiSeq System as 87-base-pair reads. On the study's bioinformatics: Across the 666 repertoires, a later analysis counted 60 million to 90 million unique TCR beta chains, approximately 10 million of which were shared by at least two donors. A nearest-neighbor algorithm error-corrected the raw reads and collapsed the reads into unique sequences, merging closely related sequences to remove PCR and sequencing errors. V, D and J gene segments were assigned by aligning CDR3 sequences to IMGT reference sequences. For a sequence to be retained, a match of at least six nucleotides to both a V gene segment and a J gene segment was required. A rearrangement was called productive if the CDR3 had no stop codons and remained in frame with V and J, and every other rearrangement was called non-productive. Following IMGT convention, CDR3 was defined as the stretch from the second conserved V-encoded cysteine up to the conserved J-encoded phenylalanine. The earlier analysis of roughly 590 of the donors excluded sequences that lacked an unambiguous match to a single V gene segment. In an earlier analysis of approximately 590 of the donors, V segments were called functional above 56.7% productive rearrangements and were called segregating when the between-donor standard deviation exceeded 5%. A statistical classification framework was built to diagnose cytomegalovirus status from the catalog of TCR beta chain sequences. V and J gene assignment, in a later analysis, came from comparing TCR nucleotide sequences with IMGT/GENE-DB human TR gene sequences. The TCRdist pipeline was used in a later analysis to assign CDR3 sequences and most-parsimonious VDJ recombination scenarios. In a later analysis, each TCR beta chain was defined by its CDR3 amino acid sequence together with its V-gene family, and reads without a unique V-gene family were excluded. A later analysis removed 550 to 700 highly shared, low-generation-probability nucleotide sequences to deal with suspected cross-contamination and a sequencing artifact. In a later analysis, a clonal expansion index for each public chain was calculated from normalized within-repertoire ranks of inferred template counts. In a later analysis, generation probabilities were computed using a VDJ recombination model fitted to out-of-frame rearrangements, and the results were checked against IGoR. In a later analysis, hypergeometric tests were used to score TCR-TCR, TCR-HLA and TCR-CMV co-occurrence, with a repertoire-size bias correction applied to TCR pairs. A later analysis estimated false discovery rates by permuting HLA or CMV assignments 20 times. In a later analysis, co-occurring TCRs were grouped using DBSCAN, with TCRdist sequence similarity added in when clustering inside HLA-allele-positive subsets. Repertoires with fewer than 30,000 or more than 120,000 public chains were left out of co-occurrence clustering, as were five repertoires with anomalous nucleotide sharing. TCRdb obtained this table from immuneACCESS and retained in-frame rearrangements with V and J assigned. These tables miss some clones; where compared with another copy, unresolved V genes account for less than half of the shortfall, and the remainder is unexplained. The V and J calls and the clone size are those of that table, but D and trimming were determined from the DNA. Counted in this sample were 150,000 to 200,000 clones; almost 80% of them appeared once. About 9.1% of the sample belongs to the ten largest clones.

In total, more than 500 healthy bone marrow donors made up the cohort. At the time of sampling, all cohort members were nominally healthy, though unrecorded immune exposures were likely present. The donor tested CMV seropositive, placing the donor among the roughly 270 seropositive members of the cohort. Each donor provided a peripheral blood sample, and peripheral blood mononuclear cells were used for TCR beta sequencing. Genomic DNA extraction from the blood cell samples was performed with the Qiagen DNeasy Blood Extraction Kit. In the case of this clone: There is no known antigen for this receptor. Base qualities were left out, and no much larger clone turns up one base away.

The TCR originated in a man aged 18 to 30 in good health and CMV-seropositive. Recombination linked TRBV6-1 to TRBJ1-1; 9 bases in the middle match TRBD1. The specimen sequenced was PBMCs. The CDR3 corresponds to CASRGTGMNTEAFF. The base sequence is TGTGCCAGCAGGGGGACAGGGATGAACACTGAAGCTTTCTTT.